The T cell receptor beta chain under discussion was sequenced for a study of cytotoxic CD8 clonotypes in ibrutinib-treated CLL. In germline, CDR1 is SGHTA, CDR2 FQGTGA. V lost 4 bases and J lost 0, with 5 bases in between. The CDR3 totals 13 residues. Frozen PBMC stocks contributed around 2 micrograms of genomic DNA to the TCR beta libraries. Libraries were prepared by immunoSEQ multiplex PCR; TCRdb keeps only in-frame clonotypes and omits some of them. The table has around 250,000 clones, roughly 70% seen once. This specimen was PBMCs, taken after 24 months of ibrutinib treatment. The sequence derives from a human donor with chronic lymphocytic leukemia. The rearrangement joins TRBV7-3 to TRBJ2-3; the D is unclear. CDR3 protein: CASSYHSTDTQYF. CDR3 nucleotide sequence: TGTGCCAGCAGCTACCACAGCACAGATACGCAGTATTTT.